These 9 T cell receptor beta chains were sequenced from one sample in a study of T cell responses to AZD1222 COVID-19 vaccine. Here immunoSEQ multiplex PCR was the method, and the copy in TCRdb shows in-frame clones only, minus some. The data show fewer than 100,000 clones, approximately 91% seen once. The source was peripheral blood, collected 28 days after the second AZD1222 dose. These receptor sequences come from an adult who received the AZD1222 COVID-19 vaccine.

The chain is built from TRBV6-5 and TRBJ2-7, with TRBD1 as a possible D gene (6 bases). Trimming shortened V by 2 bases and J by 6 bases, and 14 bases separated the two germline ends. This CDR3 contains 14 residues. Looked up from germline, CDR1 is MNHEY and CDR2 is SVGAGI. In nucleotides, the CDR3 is TGTGCCAGCAGTTACGGGACAAAGCCAAGCGAGCAGTACTTC. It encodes CASSYGTKPSEQYF.

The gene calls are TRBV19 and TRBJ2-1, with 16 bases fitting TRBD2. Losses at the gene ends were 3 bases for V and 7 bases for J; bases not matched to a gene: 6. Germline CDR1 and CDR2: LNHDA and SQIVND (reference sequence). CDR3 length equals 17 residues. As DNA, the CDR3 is TGTGCCAGTAGTATGGTACAGGGACTAGCGGGAGGGAATGAGCAGTTCTTC. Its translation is CASSMVQGLAGGNEQFF.

The CDR3 DNA is TGCGCCAGCAGCAAGAACCTAGAGCAGTTCTTC. Its protein product is CASSKNLEQFF. V is TRBV5-1 and J is TRBJ2-1; D not certain. The V and J ends lost 4 bases and 10 bases respectively, with 9 bases between them. The CDR3 totals 11 residues. Germline CDR1 reads SGHRS; CDR2 reads YFSETQ.

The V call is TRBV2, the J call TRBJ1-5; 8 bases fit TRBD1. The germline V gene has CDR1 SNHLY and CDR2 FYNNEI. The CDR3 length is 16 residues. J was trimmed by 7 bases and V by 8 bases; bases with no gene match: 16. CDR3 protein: CASQGGQAPEGQPQHF. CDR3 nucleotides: TGTGCCAGCCAGGGGGGACAGGCTCCAGAAGGACAGCCCCAGCATTTT.

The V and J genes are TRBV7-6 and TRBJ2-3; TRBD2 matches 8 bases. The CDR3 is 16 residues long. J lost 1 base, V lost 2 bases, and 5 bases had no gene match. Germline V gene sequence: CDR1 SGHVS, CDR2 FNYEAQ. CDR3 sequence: CASSLLGSGGTDTQYF. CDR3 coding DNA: TGTGCCAGCAGCTTATTGGGTAGCGGGGGCACAGATACGCAGTATTTT.

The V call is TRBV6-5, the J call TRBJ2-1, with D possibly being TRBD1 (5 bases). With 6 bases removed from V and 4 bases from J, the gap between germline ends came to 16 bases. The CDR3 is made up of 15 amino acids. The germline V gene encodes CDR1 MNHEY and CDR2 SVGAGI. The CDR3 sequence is CASSKQEPRYNEQFF. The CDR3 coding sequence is TGTGCCAGCAGCAAACAGGAGCCAAGGTACAATGAGCAGTTCTTC.

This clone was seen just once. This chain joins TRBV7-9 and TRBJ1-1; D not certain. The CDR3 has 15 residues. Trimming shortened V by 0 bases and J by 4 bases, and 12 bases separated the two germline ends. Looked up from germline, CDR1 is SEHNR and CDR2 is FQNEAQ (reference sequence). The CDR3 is CASSLALELGTEAFF. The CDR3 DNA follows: TGTGCCAGCAGCTTAGCGCTAGAATTAGGCACTGAAGCTTTCTTT.

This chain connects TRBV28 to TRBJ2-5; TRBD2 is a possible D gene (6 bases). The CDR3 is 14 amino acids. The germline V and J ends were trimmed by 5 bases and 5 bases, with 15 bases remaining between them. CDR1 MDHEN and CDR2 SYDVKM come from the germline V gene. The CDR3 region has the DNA TGTGCCAGCAGTAACTTCCGGGGGTTGGAGACCCAGTACTTC. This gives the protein CASSNFRGLETQYF.

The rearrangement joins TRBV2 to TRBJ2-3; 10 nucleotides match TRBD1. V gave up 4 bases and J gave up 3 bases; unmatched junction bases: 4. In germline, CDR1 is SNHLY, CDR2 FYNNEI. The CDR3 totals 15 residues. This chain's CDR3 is CASSGTGGDTDTQYF. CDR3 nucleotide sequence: TGTGCCAGCAGTGGGACAGGGGGGGATACAGATACGCAGTATTTT.